This T cell receptor beta chain was captured in a study of cytomegalovirus exposure and HLA in healthy donors (TCRdb year 2017). Looking at the study overall: An earlier analysis of some 500 of the donors reported more than 250 Gb of sequence data and some 120 million unique TCR beta sequences from about 200 million T cells. The number of typed donors differed by locus: about 629-640 for A, B, C, DRB1 and DQB1; roughly 510 for DQA1; 606 for DPA1; and about 470 for DPB1. The T cell repertoires of 666 subjects were profiled by immunosequencing and related to cytomegalovirus serostatus. The aim of the study was to test whether cataloging public T cell receptors could identify signatures of past pathogen exposure. Genome-wide SNP genotypes for about 65% of the 666 donors were used in a later genetic analysis, which treated that subset as a discovery cohort. On average, around 240,000 unique TCR beta nucleotide sequences were sequenced per donor among some 430 genotyped donors of the cohort, with about 17% of those sequences being non-productive. Four or five DR-DQ haplotypes were handled as single units for association and clustering, since linkage in the cohort was strong. The later analysis used no new phenotypic data to find candidate immune exposures, relying instead on TCR beta sequences and their occurrence across donors. HLA typing covered class I and class II loci at four-digit resolution. Alongside the repertoire data, information on donor age, sex, ethnicity and CMV serostatus was compiled. Every discovery cohort repertoire had been produced on one sequencing platform. In a later analysis, previously published TCR beta repertoires from several hundred donors were re-analyzed and high-resolution HLA genotyping was added so that TCR occurrence patterns could be studied. In addition to the first cohort of 666 subjects, a separate validation cohort of 100 to 150 different subjects was used. To predict cytomegalovirus infection status, the study brought together high-throughput TCR immunosequencing, statistical association of individual TCRs with disease status, and machine learning. To decide whether each TCR beta V gene segment behaved as functional or pseudogenic, an earlier analysis of fewer than 750 of the donors relied on high-throughput TCR beta sequencing. The genetic ancestry cluster associated with self-reported Caucasian donors included roughly 84% of the 350 to 500 genotyped donors. Roughly 300 gigabases of sequencing data and approximately 92 million unique TCR sequences made up an early release that covered some 640 HLA-typed donors.

Libraries were prepared through the immunoSEQ multiplex PCR assay. For the multiplex PCR, a mixture combining 60 forward primers for TCR Vbeta segments and 13 reverse primers for TCR Jbeta segments was used. The CDR3 region of rearranged TCR beta genes was amplified from genomic DNA by a multiplex PCR assay. The amplified TCR beta libraries were sequenced on the Illumina HiSeq System as 87-base-pair reads. The authors processed their data as follows. Across the roughly 640 repertoires, a later analysis counted around 80 million unique TCR beta chains, roughly 11 million of which were shared by at least two donors. Raw reads were error-corrected and collapsed into unique sequences by a nearest-neighbor algorithm in which closely related sequences were merged to remove PCR and sequencing errors. V, D and J gene segments were assigned by aligning CDR3 sequences to IMGT reference sequences. For a sequence to be retained, a match of at least six nucleotides to both a V gene segment and a J gene segment was required. A rearrangement was called productive if the CDR3 had no stop codons and remained in frame with V and J, and every other rearrangement was called non-productive. Following IMGT convention, CDR3 was defined as the stretch from the second conserved V-encoded cysteine up to the conserved J-encoded phenylalanine. The earlier analysis of roughly 590 of the donors excluded any sequence lacking an unambiguous match to a single V gene segment. An earlier analysis of fewer than 750 of the donors called V segments functional above 56.7% productive rearrangements and segregating when the between-donor standard deviation exceeded 5%. To diagnose cytomegalovirus status from the catalog of TCR beta chain sequences, a statistical classification framework was built. A later analysis assigned V and J genes by comparing TCR nucleotide sequences with IMGT/GENE-DB human TR gene sequences. The TCRdist pipeline was used in a later analysis to assign CDR3 sequences and most-parsimonious VDJ recombination scenarios. In a later analysis, each TCR beta chain was defined by its CDR3 amino acid sequence together with its V-gene family, and reads without a unique V-gene family were excluded. A later analysis removed several hundred highly shared, low-generation-probability nucleotide sequences to deal with suspected cross-contamination and a sequencing artifact. In a later analysis, a clonal expansion index for each public chain was calculated from normalized within-repertoire ranks of inferred template counts. In a later analysis, generation probabilities were computed using a VDJ recombination model fitted to out-of-frame rearrangements, and the results were checked against IGoR. In a later analysis, TCR-TCR, TCR-HLA and TCR-CMV co-occurrence was scored with hypergeometric tests, and a repertoire-size bias correction was applied to TCR pairs. A later analysis estimated false discovery rates by permuting HLA or CMV assignments 20 times. In a later analysis, co-occurring TCRs were grouped with DBSCAN, and TCRdist sequence similarity was added when clustering was performed within HLA-allele-positive subsets. Repertoires with fewer than 30,000 or more than 120,000 public chains were left out of co-occurrence clustering, as were a few repertoires with anomalous nucleotide sharing. TCRdb retrieved this table from immuneACCESS and kept in-frame rearrangements only. Not all clones are present; in checked studies, unresolved V genes account for under half, and no reason is known for the remainder. V, J and clone size derive from that table, while D and trimming were established from the DNA sequence. The sample profile shows roughly 170,000 clones; approximately 80% of them were found once. The top ten clones comprise about 0.7% of the sample.

Study-level results and caveats: Assigning TCR associations to individual alleles was difficult when HLA alleles, especially DR and DQ, strongly co-occurred. Immune exposure information for the cohort was limited to CMV serostatus. In the study, roughly 160 TCR beta chains were listed as associated with cytomegalovirus. The 87-base-pair reads could not distinguish some IMGT-functional V segments, including TRBV6-2 and TRBV6-3, so those segments were excluded. Because counts were too low, 15 or so rarely observed V segments, including chromosome 9 orphons, were excluded from the earlier analysis of a few hundred of the donors. The sequencing pipeline was judged likely to have produced a cluster of highly shared sequence variants as a technical artifact. A further reported finding was that TCR beta sequences accurately predicted the HLA-A and HLA-B alleles for most subjects in the first cohort. In an earlier analysis of roughly 500 of the donors, most TCR beta V segments appeared in productive rearrangements about 87% or about 30% of the time, broadly matching IMGT annotations. According to a later analysis, most CMV-associated TCR beta chains appeared to be HLA-restricted, and the HLA associations seemed to be driven largely by CMV exposure. In this cohort, only TCR beta chains were sequenced, and detectable features were limited by the absence of alpha or paired-chain data. In a later analysis, the rate of TCR association differed among HLA loci, with DRB1 alleles having the most associated TCRs and HLA-C alleles having the fewest. Compared with the 666-donor mean, donors in an Asian-associated ancestry cluster had fewer N-insertions in productive TCRs, according to a later genetic analysis. Most TCR sequences were observed very rarely across donors, whereas some public TCRs were present in many individuals. Cytomegalovirus status was reported to be diagnosed by the classifier with high specificity and sensitivity in both the original and validation cohorts. Sequencing depth was assumed to be roughly uniform across donors in the presence/absence analyses, though that assumption may not hold. HLA typing was unavailable for some donors at each locus, so association tests used only the typed subset. The authors suggested that the approach could potentially be generalized to other disease states and immunological phenotypes. Several of the top co-occurrence clusters appeared to be linked to parvovirus B19, influenza, CMV and Epstein-Barr virus, according to a later analysis. Compared with equally common non-associated chains, HLA-associated TCR beta chains in a later analysis were more clonally expanded and had lower generation probabilities. A few of the identified cytomegalovirus-associated TCR beta chains were confirmed in vitro to be specific for cytomegalovirus antigens. In a later analysis, 16,951 TCR beta sequences were associated with specific HLA alleles at a false discovery rate of 0.05. A later genetic analysis associated a missense DCLRE1C variant with V-gene and J-gene trimming of TCR beta chains, and an independent cohort replicated the association. Linkage disequilibrium might explain the correlated functional status among segregating V segments, but an unknown experimental factor could not be excluded.

As for this clone: The antigen this receptor binds is unknown. Per-base quality was not reported, and no clone a single base away is much larger than it.

The cohort was made up of 650 to 700 healthy bone marrow donors. At the time of sampling, all cohort members were nominally healthy, though unrecorded immune exposures were likely present. The donor was CMV seronegative and belonged to the group of around 350 seronegative cohort members. A peripheral blood sample was collected from each donor, and TCR beta sequencing was performed on peripheral blood mononuclear cells. Genomic DNA extraction from the blood cell samples was performed with the Qiagen DNeasy Blood Extraction Kit. The germline V gene (reference sequence) provides CDR1 MNHEY and CDR2 SMNVEV. V sheds 3 bases and J sheds 5 bases, leaving 22 bases between their ends. From the cysteine up to the phenylalanine, the CDR3 has a length of 17 residues. The DNA shown is the 51-base CDR3, in frame from base 1.

In this chain, TRBV27 is recombined with TRBJ2-5; the best D guess is TRBD1, with 5 bases matching. This clonotype was obtained from a boy between 10 and 17 years old in good health and CMV-seronegative. The source material was PBMCs. The nucleotides are TGTGCCAGCAGTTTTACCGGGCAGGGAAGTGTTGGGGAGACCCAGTACTTC. This gives the protein CASSFTGQGSVGETQYF.